Described below is a single T cell receptor beta chain sequence and its context. The treatment: 15 to 20 received Ad26.COV2.S at low or high dose, single or two shots; several received placebo; per-sample allocation not given. Sampling took place 63 days after the first vaccine or placebo injection. The germline gives CDR1 LNHDA, CDR2 SQIVND (reference sequence). This CDR3 contains 15 residues. V was trimmed by 2 bases and J by 0 bases, leaving 10 bases between them. The record originates from a study of Ad26.COV2.S vaccination and SARS-CoV-2 variants. Some clones are missing from TCRdb's copy, which holds only in-frame ones; the method was immunoSEQ multiplex PCR. The data show roughly 350,000 clones, with about 88% seen just once and around 10% held by the top ten.

The sequence was obtained from a person aged 18-65 years who received the Ad26.COV2.S COVID-19 vaccine or a placebo. The sample in question was peripheral blood, obtained in a trial of Ad26.COV2.S vaccine versus placebo. The V and J genes are TRBV19 and TRBJ1-1, with D tentatively TRBD1 (6 bases). Here the CDR3 DNA reads TGTGCCAGTAGTATAAGGGACACGGTGAACACTGAAGCTTTCTTT. As protein: CASSIRDTVNTEAFF.